This T cell receptor (beta chain) is drawn from a study of CD8 T cells in ankylosing spondylitis. Germline-derived CDR1 and CDR2 are DFQATT and SNEGSKA (reference sequence). The length of the CDR3 is 14 residues. V lost 2 bases to trimming and J lost 5 bases, with 14 bases between them. As to this clonotype: Its antigen is still unknown.

From the 5' RACE reads, TCRdb called clonotypes with MiXCR, one entry per CDR3 protein. The data show some 200,000 distinct CDR3 sequences, 7% to 8% seen once. Study results and caveats: Within matched ankylosing spondylitis synovial fluid, disease-linked clones were reportedly significantly enriched. Eight highly homologous variants formed a TCR beta motif that appeared characteristic of ankylosing spondylitis blood.

This sequence joins TRBV20-1 and TRBJ2-3; tentatively, D is TRBD2 (6 bases). The receptor's source is a male donor with ankylosing spondylitis. Sequenced input: blood, either unsorted or a sorted T cell fraction (not recorded which). CDR3 in DNA: TGCAGTGCTAGATTGCCGGGAGCGGGAGATACGCAGTATTTT. Amino acids: CSARLPGAGDTQYF.